Listed below are T cell receptor beta chains from one sample, sequenced in a study of blood T cell repertoires in COVID-19. Assay used: immunoSEQ multiplex PCR; TCRdb lists only in-frame clones, some missing. This table has about 400,000 clones, about 90% appearing once. The material sequenced was peripheral blood. These receptor sequences come from a man between 35 and 55 years old with acute or convalescent COVID-19. Both conserved end residues are part of each CDR3. Each record gives: J gene, V gene, D gene, clone size, CDR3 DNA, CDR3 protein. D genes are given only for firm matches. Clone size is given for some rows only: seen once, a few or many times, or a class if the clone is expanded.

>TRBJ1-1|TRBV6-5|NA|NA
TGTGCCAGCAGTCGCGGGAACACTGAAGCTTTCTTT
CASSRGNTEAFF
>TRBJ1-3|TRBV7-8|TRBD1|NA
TGTGCCAGCAGCCCGAGGGACAGGGGCTCTGGAAACACCATATATTTT
CASSPRDRGSGNTIYF
>TRBJ2-1|TRBV28|TRBD1|NA
TGTGCCAGCAGCTTCCGGGACAGGGGCGATGAGCAGTTCTTC
CASSFRDRGDEQFF
>TRBJ1-5|TRBV6-5|TRBD1|NA
TGTGCCAGCAAGGGGACAGGGGTTGGCAATCAGCCCCAGCATTTT
CASKGTGVGNQPQHF
>TRBJ1-6|TRBV6-6|NA|NA
TGTGCCAGCAGTCCTGACTTAGGCAGGGGAGAAGGTAATTCACCCCTCCACTTT
CASSPDLGRGEGNSPLHF
>TRBJ2-5|TRBV27|NA|NA
TGTGCCAGCTCTCTTTTTGAAAGGGGCCAAGAGACCCAGTACTTC
CASSLFERGQETQYF
>TRBJ2-5|TRBV20-1|NA|NA
TGCAGTGCTACGGGGTCAGAGACCCAGTACTTC
CSATGSETQYF
>TRBJ1-1|TRBV4-1|NA|once
TGCGCCAGCAGCCAAGTCGTCGGGAAGAAGGGAATGAACACTGAAGCTTTCTTT
CASSQVVGKKGMNTEAFF
>TRBJ1-6|TRBV7-9|NA|NA
TGTGCCAGCAGCCGACAGAATTATAATTCACCCCTCCACTTT
CASSRQNYNSPLHF
>TRBJ2-3|TRBV19|TRBD1|NA
TGTGCCAGTAGAGGGGACAGGGAAGCAGATACGCAGTATTTT
CASRGDREADTQYF
>TRBJ1-3|TRBV30|NA|NA
TGTGCCTGGATATCAGACTCTGGAAACACCATATATTTT
CAWISDSGNTIYF
>TRBJ2-3|TRBV7-7|TRBD2|NA
TGTGCTAGCAGCTTAGCGGGGGGTTTCACAGATACGCAGTATTTT
CASSLAGGFTDTQYF
>TRBJ1-2|TRBV28|NA|NA
TGTGCCAGCAGTTTTATTCAGGGCGGCTACACCTTC
CASSFIQGGYTF
>TRBJ1-4|TRBV6-2/TRBV6-3|NA|NA
TGTGCCAGCAGTTCGACAGATGAAAAACTGTTTTTT
CASSSTDEKLFF
>TRBJ2-7|TRBV29-1|NA|NA
TGCAGCGTTGTTTGGGCAGGGGCCTACGAGCAGTACTTC
CSVVWAGAYEQYF
>TRBJ2-5|TRBV9|TRBD1|NA
TGTGCCAGCAGCGCAACCCGACTATGGGACAGGGGGACCCAGTACTTC
CASSATRLWDRGTQYF
>TRBJ1-5|TRBV28|NA|few
TGTGCCAGCAGTTTATCCTTCAGGGGCGAACAGCCCCAGCATTTT
CASSLSFRGEQPQHF
>TRBJ1-2|TRBV5-6|NA|NA
TGTGCCAGCAGCTTGGTTGGGGGGGCAAACTATGGCTACACCTTC
CASSLVGGANYGYTF